The clone carrying this T cell receptor beta chain was found a few times. Both 60 Vbeta primers and 13 Jbeta primers went into the PCR. Sequencing used immunoSEQ multiplex PCR; TCRdb keeps in-frame clones, though not all of them. The profile shows roughly 110,000 clones, 77% of them singletons. This CDR3 contains 13 residues. The V gene's germline CDR1 is MNHNS and CDR2 SASEGT. Trimming pared 2 bases from V and 2 bases from J, leaving 6 bases between. The data stem from a study of cytomegalovirus exposure and HLA in healthy donors. This clonotype was obtained from a male donor in good health and CMV-seronegative. V gene TRBV6-1 combines with J gene TRBJ1-2, with D hard to call. Sequencing used PBMCs. CDR3 DNA sequence: TGTGCCAGCAGTGAATCACAGAACTATGGCTACACCTTC. This codes for CASSESQNYGYTF.